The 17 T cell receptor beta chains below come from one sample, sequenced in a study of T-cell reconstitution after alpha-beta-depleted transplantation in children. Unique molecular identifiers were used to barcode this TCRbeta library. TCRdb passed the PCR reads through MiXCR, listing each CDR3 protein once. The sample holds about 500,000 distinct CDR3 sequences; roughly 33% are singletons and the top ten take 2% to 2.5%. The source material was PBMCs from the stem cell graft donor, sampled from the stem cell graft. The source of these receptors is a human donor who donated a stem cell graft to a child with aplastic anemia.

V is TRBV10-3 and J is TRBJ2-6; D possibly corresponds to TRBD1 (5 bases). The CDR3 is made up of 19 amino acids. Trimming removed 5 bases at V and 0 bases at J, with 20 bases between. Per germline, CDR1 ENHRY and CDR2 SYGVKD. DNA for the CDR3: TGTGCCATCAGTACCCATCTTGACAGAGATCTCTCTGGGGCCAACGTCCTGACTTTC. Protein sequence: CAISTHLDRDLSGANVLTF.

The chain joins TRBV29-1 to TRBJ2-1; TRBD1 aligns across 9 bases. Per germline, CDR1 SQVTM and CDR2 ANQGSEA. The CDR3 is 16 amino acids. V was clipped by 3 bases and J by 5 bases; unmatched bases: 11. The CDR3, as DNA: TGCAGCGTTGACCCGGTTATGGGACAGGGAAACAATGAGCAGTTCTTC. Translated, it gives CSVDPVMGQGNNEQFF.

The CDR3 here is CASRLAGGPLQFF. DNA of the CDR3: TGTGCCAGCAGACTAGCGGGAGGGCCATTGCAGTTCTTC. The rearrangement joins TRBV19 to TRBJ2-1; 14 bases agree with TRBD2. From germline, CDR1 is LNHDA and CDR2 SQIVND (reference sequence). The CDR3 runs 13 residues. V was pared by 9 bases and J by 12 bases, with 7 bases of the junction left unmatched. Complete variable domain (other parts from reference TRBV19 and TRBJ2-1): DGGITQSPKYLFRKEGQNVTLSCEQNLNHDAMYWYRQDPGQGLRLIYYSQIVNDFQKGDIAEGYSVSREKKESFPLTVTSAQKNPTAFYLCASRLAGGPLQFFGPGTRLTVL.

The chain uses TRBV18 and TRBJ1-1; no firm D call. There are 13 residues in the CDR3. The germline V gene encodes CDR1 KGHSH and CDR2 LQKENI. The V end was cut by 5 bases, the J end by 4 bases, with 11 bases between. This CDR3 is CASSSLGSTEAFF. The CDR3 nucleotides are TGTGCCAGCTCATCCCTGGGGAGCACTGAAGCTTTCTTT.

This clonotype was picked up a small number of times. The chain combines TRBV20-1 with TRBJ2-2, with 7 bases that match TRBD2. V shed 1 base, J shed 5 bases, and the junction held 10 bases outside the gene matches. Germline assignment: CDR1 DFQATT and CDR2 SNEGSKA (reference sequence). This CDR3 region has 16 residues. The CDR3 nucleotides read TGCAGTGCTAGAGCTCGAGTCGGCGGGAGTACCGGGGAGCTGTTTTTT. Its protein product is CSARARVGGSTGELFF.

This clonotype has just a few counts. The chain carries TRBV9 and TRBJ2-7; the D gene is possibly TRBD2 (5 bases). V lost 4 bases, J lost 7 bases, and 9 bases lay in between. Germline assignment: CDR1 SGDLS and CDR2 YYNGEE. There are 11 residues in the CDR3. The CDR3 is CASSHPGEQYF. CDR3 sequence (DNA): TGTGCCAGCAGCCATCCGGGAGAGCAGTACTTC. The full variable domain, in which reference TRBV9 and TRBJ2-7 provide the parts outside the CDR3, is DSGVTQTPKHLITATGQRVTLRCSPRSGDLSVYWYQQSLDQGLQFLIQYYNGEERAKGNILERFSAQQFPDLHSELNLSSLELGDSALYFCASSHPGEQYFGPGTRLTVT.

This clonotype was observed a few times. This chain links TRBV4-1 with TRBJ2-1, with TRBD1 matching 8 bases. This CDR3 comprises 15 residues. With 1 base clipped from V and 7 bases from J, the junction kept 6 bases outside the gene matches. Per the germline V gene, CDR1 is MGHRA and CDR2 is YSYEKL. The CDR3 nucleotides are TGCGCCAGCAGCCAAGCGGACAGGGAAATGAATGAGCAGTTCTTC. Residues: CASSQADREMNEQFF.

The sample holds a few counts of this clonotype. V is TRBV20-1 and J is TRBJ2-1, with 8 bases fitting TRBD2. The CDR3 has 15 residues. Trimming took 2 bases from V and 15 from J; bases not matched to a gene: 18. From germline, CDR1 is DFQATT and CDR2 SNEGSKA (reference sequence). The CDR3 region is CSARTPGLVGVGPFF. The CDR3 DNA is TGCAGTGCTAGAACACCGGGACTAGTAGGGGTAGGGCCGTTCTTC.

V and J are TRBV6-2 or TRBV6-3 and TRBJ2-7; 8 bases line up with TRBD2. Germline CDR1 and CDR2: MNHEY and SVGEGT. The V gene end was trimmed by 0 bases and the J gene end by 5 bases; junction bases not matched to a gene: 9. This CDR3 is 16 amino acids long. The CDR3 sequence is CASSYSFREGRDEQYF. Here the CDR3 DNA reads TGTGCCAGCAGTTACTCCTTTCGGGAGGGCCGAGACGAGCAGTACTTC.

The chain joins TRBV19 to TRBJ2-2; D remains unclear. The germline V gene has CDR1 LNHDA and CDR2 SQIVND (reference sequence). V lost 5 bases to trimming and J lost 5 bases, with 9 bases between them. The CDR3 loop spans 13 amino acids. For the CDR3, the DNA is TGTGCCAGTAGTCAAACTTCAACCGGGGAGCTGTTTTTT. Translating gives CASSQTSTGELFF.

The CDR3 sequence is CASGGGIHNEQFF. CDR3 in DNA: TGTGCGTCAGGGGGGGGAATCCACAATGAGCAGTTCTTC. The J gene is TRBJ2-1, the V gene TRBV11-3, with D perhaps TRBD1 or TRBD2 (7 bases each). Per germline, CDR1 SGHNT and CDR2 YENEEA. There are 13 residues in the CDR3.

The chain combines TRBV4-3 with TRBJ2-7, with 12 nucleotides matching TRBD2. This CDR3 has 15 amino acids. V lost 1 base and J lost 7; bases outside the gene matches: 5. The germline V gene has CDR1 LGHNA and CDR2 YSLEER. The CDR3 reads CASSQGTSGTREQYF. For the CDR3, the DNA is TGCGCCAGCAGCCAAGGGACTAGCGGGACAAGGGAGCAGTACTTC.

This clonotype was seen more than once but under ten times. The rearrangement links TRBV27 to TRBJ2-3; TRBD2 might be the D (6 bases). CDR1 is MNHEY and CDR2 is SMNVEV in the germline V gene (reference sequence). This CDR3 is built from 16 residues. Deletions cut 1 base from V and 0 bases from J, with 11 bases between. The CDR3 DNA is TGTGCCAGCAGTTTATTTGGGGACTTTAGCACAGATACGCAGTATTTT. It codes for CASSLFGDFSTDTQYF.

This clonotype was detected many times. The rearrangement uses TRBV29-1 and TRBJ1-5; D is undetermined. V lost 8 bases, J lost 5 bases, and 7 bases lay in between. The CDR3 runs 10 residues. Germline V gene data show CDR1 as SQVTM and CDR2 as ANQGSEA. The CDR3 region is CSLSYQPQHF. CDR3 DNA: TGCAGCTTATCCTATCAGCCCCAGCATTTT. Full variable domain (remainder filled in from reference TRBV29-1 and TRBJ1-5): SAVISQKPSRDICQRGTSLTIQCQVDSQVTMMFWYRQQPGQSLTLIATANQGSEATYESGFVIDKFPISRPNLTFSTLTVSNMSPEDSSIYLCSLSYQPQHFGDGTRLSIL.

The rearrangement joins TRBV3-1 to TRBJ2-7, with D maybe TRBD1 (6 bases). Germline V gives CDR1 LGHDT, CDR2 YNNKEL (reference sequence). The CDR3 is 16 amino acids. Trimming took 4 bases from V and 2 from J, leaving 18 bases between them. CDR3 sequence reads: CASSLDYRVPTYEQYF. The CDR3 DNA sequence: TGTGCCAGCAGCCTTGACTACAGGGTCCCAACCTACGAGCAGTACTTC.

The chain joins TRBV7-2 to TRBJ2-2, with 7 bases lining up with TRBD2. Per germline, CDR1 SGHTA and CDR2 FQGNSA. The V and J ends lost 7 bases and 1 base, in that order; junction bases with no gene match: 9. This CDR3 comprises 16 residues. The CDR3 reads CASTQPGGGNTGELFF. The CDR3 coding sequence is TGTGCCAGCACCCAACCGGGGGGAGGGAACACCGGGGAGCTGTTTTTT.

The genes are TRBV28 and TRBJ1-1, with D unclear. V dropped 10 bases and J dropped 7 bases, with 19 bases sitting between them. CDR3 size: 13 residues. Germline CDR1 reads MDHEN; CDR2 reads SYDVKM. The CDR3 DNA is TGTGCCAACCGGCCCCTCCCGTCGAATGAAGCTTTCTTT. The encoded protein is CANRPLPSNEAFF.